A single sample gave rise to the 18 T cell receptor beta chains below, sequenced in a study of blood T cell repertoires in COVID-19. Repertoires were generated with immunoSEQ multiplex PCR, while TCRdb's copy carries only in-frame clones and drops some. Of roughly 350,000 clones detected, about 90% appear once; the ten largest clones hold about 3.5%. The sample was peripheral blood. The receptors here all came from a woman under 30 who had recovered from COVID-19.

This CDR3 is CAWSLTGAPNEKLFF. The CDR3 DNA follows: TGTGCCTGGAGTCTTACAGGGGCTCCTAATGAAAAACTGTTTTTT. V and J are TRBV30 and TRBJ1-4, with 7 bases matching TRBD1. The CDR3 extends over 15 amino acids. Germline lookup yields CDR1 GTSNPN and CDR2 SVGIG (reference sequence). V trimming: 2 bases; J trimming: 3 bases; junction bases outside the gene matches: 6.

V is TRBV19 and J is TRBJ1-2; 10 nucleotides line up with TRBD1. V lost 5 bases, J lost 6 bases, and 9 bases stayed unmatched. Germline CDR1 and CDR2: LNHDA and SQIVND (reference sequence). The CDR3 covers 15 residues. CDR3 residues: CASSPRQGAMNGYTF. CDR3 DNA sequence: TGTGCCAGTAGTCCCAGACAGGGGGCTATGAATGGCTACACCTTC.

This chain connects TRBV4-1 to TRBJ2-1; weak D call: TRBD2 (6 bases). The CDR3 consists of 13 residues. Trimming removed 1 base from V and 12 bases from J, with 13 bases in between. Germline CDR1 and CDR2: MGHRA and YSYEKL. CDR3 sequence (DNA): TGCGCCAGCAGCCAAGTCGGGGGATTGGGGCAGTTCTTC. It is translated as CASSQVGGLGQFF.

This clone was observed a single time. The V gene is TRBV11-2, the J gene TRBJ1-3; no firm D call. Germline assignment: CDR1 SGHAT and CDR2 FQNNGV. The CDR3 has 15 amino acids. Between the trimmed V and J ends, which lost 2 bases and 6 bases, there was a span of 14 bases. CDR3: CASSLTQFAENTIYF. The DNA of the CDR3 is TGTGCCAGCAGCTTAACTCAGTTCGCGGAAAACACCATATATTTT.

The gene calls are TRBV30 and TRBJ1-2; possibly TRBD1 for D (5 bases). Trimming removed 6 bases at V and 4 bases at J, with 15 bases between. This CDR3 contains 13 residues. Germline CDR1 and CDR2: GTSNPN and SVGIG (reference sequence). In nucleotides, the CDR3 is TGTGCCTGCGGGATTGGGGGGTCCTATGGCTACACCTTC. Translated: CACGIGGSYGYTF.

The CDR3 DNA follows: TGTGCCAGCAGCTTAGCTCTGGCGGGCACAGATACGCAGTATTTT. It specifies CASSLALAGTDTQYF. The V gene is TRBV11-2, the J gene TRBJ2-3; unclear D gene. The CDR3 length is 15 residues. Trimming stripped 1 base from V and 1 base from J, with 9 bases between. Germline V gene data show CDR1 as SGHAT and CDR2 as FQNNGV.

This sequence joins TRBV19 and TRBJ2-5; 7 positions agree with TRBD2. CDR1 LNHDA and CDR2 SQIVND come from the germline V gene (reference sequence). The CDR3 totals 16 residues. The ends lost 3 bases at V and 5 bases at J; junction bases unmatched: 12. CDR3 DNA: TGTGCCAGTAGTATGGGGAAACTAGCGCTACGGGAGACCCAGTACTTC. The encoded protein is CASSMGKLALRETQYF.

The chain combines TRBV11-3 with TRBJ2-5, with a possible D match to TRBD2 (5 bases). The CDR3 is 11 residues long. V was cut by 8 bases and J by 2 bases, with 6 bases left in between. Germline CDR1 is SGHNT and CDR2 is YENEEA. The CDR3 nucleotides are TGTGCCAGCGGGGAGCAAGAGACCCAGTACTTC. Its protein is CASGEQETQYF.

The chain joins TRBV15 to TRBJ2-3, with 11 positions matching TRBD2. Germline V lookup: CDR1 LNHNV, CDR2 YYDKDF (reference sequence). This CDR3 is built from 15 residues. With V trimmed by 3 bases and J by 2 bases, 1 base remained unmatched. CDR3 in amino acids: CATSSSGRATDTQYF. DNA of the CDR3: TGTGCCACCAGCAGTAGCGGGAGGGCCACAGATACGCAGTATTTT.

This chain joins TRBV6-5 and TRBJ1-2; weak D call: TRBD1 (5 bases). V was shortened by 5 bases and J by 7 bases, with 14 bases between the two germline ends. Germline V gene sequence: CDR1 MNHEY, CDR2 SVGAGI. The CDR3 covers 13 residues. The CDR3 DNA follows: TGTGCCAGCAGTAAACCCCAGGGATTTGGCTACACCTTC. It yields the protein CASSKPQGFGYTF.

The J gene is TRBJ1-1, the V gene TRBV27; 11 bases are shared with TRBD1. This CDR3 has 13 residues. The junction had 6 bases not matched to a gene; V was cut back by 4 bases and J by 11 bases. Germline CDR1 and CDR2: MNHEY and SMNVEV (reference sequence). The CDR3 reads CASSSGQGARAFF. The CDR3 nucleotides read TGTGCCAGCAGTTCCGGACAGGGGGCTAGGGCTTTCTTT.

The CDR3 bases are TGTGCCAGCAGTTTATCGTTGACTGAAGCTTTCTTT. This codes for CASSLSLTEAFF. The rearrangement links TRBV6-2 or TRBV6-3 to TRBJ1-1; D unclear. Per germline, CDR1 MNHEY and CDR2 SVGEGT. Trimming shortened V by 4 bases and J by 5 bases, and 8 bases separated the two germline ends. The length of the CDR3 is 12 residues.

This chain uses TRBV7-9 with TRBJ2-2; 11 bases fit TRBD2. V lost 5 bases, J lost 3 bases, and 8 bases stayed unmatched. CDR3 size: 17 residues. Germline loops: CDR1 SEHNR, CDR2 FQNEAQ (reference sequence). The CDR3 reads CASSIGLAGPHTGELFF. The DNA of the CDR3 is TGTGCCAGCAGCATCGGACTAGCGGGTCCCCACACCGGGGAGCTGTTTTTT.

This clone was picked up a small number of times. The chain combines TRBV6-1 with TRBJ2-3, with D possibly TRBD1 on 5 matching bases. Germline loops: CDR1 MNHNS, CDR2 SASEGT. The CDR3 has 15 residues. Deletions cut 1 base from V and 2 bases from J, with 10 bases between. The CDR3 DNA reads TGTGCCAGCAGTGAAGAGGTCAGGGCCACAGATACGCAGTATTTT. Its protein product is CASSEEVRATDTQYF.

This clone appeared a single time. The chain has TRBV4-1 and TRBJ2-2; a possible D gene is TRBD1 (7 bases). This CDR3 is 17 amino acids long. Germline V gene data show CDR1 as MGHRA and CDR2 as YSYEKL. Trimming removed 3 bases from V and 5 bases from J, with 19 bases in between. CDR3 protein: CASSHPGAQGGTGELFF. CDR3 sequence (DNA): TGCGCCAGCAGCCACCCAGGGGCCCAGGGGGGAACCGGGGAGCTGTTTTTT.

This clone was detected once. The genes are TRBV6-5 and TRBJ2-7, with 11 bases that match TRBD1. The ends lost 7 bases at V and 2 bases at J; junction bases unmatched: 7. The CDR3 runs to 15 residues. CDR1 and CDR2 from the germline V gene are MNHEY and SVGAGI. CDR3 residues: CASMVGTGGAYEQYV. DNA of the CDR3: TGTGCCAGCATGGTGGGGACAGGGGGGGCCTACGAGCAGTACGTC.

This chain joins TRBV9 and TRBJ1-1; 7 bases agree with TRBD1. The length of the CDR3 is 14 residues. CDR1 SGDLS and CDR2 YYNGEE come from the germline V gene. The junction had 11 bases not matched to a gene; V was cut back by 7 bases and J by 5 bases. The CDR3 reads CASGPQSGGTEAFF. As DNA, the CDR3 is TGTGCCAGCGGACCCCAATCAGGGGGGACTGAAGCTTTCTTT.

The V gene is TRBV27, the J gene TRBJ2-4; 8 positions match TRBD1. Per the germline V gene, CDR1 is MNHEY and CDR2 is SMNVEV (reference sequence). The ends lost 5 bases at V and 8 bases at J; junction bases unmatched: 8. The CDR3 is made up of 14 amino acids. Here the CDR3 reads CASSTRGRVDIQYF. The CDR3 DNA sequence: TGTGCCAGCAGTACCAGGGGGCGCGTAGACATTCAGTACTTC.